The present entry profiles one TCR beta chain with its context. The V and J ends lost 6 bases and 5 bases, in that order; junction bases with no gene match: 7. The germline CDR1 and CDR2 sequences are MNHEY and SVGAGI. There are 14 residues in the CDR3. Assay used: immunoSEQ multiplex PCR; TCRdb lists only in-frame clones, some missing. The profile shows 68,000 or so clones, approximately 93% of them singletons. The sample comes from a study of technical replicates of blood from several donors. The sequenced sample consisted of PBMCs. The J gene is TRBJ1-2, the V gene TRBV6-5, with 9 bases fitting TRBD1. The origin of this receptor is a human donor in good health. Some clones in this sample may be carry-over from other donors' samples. The CDR3 loop is CASSLGQGRYGYTF. DNA of the CDR3: TGTGCCAGCAGCCTCGGACAGGGGAGGTATGGCTACACCTTC.